This entry describes one T cell receptor (beta chain). What it binds is not known. Documented time point: persistent/refractory GD, antithyroid drugs over 5 years with positive TRAb. Generation of the TCR library employed RNA extracted from PBMCs. This record belongs to a study of regulatory T cells in long-lasting Graves disease. Study outcomes and limitations: With persistent disease, TRBV28, TRBJ1-2 and TRBJ2-5 were the favored segments.

V was shortened by 2 bases and J by 2 bases, with 6 bases between the two germline ends. From germline, CDR1 is MNHEY and CDR2 SVGAGI. The CDR3 is made up of 13 amino acids. CDR3-region Arm-PCR and iRepertoire HTBI primers produced the TCR beta libraries. A single record per CDR3 protein comes from TCRdb applying MiXCR to the multiplex PCR reads. The profile shows 700,000 or so distinct CDR3 sequences, roughly 30% of them singletons. Specimen: peripheral blood mononuclear cells (PBMCs), collected when the disease was refractory, from a patient treated with antithyroid drugs. This sequence joins TRBV6-5 and TRBJ2-5, with no clear D. This clonotype was sampled from a female donor with Graves disease. This CDR3 reads CASSYHGQETQYF. The CDR3 bases are TGTGCCAGCAGTTACCACGGGCAAGAGACCCAGTACTTC.